This entry is about one TCR beta chain. No antigen is known for it. Germline values: CDR1 SGHKS, CDR2 YYEKEE (reference sequence). After removal of 5 bases from V and 1 base from J, the junction contained 5 bases not matched to a gene. The CDR3 is 15 amino acids. The data stem from a study of cytomegalovirus exposure and HLA in healthy donors. The study's findings and limits: Near-uniform donor sequencing depth was presumed by presence/absence analyses. Altogether, about 160 TCR beta chains were recorded as cytomegalovirus-associated.

In the PCR, 60 Vbeta and 13 Jbeta primers were used. Produced via immunoSEQ multiplex PCR; TCRdb's table is partial and in-frame only. Here the sample spans 120,000 or so clones, roughly 77% being singletons. What was sequenced was PBMCs. The chain has TRBV5-5 and TRBJ2-4; 8 positions agree with TRBD1. The clonotype was recovered from a man aged 18 to 29 in good health and CMV-seronegative. This CDR3 is CASRQGGSAKNIQYF. CDR3 coding DNA: TGTGCCAGCAGACAGGGGGGTTCGGCCAAAAACATTCAGTACTTC.